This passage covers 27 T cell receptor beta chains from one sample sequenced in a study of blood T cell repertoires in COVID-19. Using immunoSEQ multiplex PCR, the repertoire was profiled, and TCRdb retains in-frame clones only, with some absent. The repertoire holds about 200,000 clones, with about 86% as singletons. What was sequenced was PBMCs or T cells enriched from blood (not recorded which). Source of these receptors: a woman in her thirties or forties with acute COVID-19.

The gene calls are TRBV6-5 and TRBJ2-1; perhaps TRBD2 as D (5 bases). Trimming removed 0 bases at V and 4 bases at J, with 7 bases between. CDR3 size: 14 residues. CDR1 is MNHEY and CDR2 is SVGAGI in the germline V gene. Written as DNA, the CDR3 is TGTGCCAGCAGTTACTCGATAGCGTACAATGAGCAGTTCTTC. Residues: CASSYSIAYNEQFF.

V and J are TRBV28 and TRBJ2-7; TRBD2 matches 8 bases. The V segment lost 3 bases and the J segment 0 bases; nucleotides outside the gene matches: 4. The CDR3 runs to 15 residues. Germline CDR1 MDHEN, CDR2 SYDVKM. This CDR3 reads CASSLPGRGSYEQYF. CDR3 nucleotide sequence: TGTGCCAGCAGTTTGCCCGGGAGGGGCTCCTACGAGCAGTACTTC.

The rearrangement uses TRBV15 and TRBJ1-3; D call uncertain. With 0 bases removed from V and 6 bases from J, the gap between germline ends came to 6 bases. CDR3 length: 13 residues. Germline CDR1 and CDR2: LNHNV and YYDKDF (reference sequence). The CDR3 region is CATSRERENTIYF. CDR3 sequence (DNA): TGTGCCACCAGCAGAGAGAGGGAAAACACCATATATTTT.

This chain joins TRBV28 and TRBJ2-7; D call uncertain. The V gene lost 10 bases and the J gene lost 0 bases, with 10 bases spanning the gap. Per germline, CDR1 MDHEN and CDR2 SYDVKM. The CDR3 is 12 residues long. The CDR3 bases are TGTGCCACCCAACAACACTCCTACGAGCAGTACTTC. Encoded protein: CATQQHSYEQYF.

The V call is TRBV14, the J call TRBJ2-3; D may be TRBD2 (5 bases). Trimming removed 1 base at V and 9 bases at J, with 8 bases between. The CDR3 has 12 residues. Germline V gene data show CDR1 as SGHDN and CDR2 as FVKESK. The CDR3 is CASSQVWETQYF. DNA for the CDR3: TGTGCCAGCAGCCAAGTATGGGAGACGCAGTATTTT.

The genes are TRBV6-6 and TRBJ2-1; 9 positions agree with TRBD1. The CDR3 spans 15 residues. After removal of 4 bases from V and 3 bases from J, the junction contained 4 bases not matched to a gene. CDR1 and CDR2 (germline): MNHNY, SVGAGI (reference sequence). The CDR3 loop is CASSSGTGFYNEQFF. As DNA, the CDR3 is TGTGCCAGCAGTTCCGGGACAGGGTTCTACAATGAGCAGTTCTTC.

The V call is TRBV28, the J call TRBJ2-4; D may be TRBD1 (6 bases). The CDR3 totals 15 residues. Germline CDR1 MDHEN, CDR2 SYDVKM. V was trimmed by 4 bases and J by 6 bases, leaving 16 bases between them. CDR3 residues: CASSSQGQGRNIQYF. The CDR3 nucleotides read TGTGCCAGCAGTTCTCAGGGGCAGGGGAGAAACATTCAGTACTTC.

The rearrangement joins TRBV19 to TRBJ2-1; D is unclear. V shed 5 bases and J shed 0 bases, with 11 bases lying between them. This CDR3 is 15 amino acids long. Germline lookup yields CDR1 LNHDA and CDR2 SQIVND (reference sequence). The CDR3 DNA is TGTGCCAGTAGTCAAGACCGGAGCTCCTACAATGAGCAGTTCTTC. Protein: CASSQDRSSYNEQFF.

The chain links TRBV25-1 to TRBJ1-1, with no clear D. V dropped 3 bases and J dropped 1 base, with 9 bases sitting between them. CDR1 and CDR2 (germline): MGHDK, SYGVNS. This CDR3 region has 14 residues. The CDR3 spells CASSESGRNTEAFF. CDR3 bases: TGTGCCAGCAGTGAGAGCGGGAGGAACACTGAAGCTTTCTTT.

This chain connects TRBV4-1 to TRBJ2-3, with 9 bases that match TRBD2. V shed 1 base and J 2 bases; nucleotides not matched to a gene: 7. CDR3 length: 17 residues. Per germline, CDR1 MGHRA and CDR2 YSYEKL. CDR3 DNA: TGCGCCAGCAGCCAAGTCGTCAGCGGGAGGTACACAGATACGCAGTATTTT. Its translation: CASSQVVSGRYTDTQYF.

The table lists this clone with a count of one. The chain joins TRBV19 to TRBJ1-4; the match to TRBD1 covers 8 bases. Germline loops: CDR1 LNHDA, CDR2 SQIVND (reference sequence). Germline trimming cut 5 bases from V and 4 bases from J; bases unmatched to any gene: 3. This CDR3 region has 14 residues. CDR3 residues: CASSHTGGNEKLFF. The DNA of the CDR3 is TGTGCCAGTAGTCACACAGGGGGTAATGAAAAACTGTTTTTT. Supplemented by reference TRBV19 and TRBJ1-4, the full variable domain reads DGGITQSPKYLFRKEGQNVTLSCEQNLNHDAMYWYRQDPGQGLRLIYYSQIVNDFQKGDIAEGYSVSREKKESFPLTVTSAQKNPTAFYLCASSHTGGNEKLFFGSGTQLSVL.

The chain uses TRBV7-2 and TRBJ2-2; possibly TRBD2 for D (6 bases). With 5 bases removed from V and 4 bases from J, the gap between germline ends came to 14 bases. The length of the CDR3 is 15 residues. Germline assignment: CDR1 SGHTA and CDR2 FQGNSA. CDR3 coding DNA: TGTGCCAGCAGCCTGGGACTTGTATTCACCGGGGAGCTGTTTTTT. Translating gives CASSLGLVFTGELFF.

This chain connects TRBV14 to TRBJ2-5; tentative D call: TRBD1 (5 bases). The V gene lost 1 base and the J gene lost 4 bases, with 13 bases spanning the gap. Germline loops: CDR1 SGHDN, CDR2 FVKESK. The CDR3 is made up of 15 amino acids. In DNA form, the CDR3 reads TGTGCCAGCAGCCAAGGCCAGGGATGGGGAGAGACCCAGTACTTC. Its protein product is CASSQGQGWGETQYF.

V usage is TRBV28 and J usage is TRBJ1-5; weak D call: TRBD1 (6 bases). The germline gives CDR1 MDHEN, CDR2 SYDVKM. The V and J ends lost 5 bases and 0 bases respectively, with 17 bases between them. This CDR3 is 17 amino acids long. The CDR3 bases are TGTGCCAGCAGTATGAAAGTGGGGGCCCTTAGCAATCAGCCCCAGCATTTT. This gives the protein CASSMKVGALSNQPQHF.

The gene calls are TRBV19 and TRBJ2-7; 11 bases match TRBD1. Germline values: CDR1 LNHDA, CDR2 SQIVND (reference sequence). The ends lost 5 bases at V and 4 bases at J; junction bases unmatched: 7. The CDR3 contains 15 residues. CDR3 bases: TGTGCCAGTAGTGCATCCGGGACAGGGGGTTACGAGCAGTACTTC. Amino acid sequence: CASSASGTGGYEQYF. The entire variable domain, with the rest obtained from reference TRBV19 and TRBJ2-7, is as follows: DGGITQSPKYLFRKEGQNVTLSCEQNLNHDAMYWYRQDPGQGLRLIYYSQIVNDFQKGDIAEGYSVSREKKESFPLTVTSAQKNPTAFYLCASSASGTGGYEQYFGPGTRLTVT.

The DNA of the CDR3 is TGTGCCAGCAGCCCCTTCAGGGGGCCCTCAAATTCACCCCTCCACTTT. It encodes CASSPFRGPSNSPLHF. The chain is built from TRBV7-2 and TRBJ1-6; TRBD1 aligns across 8 bases. Unmatched junction bases numbered 10, after V lost 5 bases and J lost 7 bases. The CDR3 loop spans 16 amino acids. Germline-derived CDR1 and CDR2 are SGHTA and FQGNSA.

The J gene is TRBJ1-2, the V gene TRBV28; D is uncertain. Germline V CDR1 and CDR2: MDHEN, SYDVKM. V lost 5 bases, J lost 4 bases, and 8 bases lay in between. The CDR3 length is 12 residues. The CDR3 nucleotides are TGTGCCAGCAGTGTAACTACCTATGGCTACACCTTC. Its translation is CASSVTTYGYTF.

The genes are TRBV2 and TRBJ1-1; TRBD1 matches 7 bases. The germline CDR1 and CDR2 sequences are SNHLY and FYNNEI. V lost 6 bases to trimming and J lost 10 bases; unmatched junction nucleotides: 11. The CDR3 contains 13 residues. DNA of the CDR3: TGTGCCAGCAGGGCGGGACAGAATGGGAGAGCTTTCTTT. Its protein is CASRAGQNGRAFF.

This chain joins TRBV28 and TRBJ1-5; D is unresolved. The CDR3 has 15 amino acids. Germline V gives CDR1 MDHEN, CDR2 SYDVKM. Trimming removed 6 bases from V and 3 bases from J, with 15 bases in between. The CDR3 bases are TGTGCCAGCAGCTCACCAGACAAACACAATCAGCCCCAGCATTTT. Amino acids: CASSSPDKHNQPQHF.

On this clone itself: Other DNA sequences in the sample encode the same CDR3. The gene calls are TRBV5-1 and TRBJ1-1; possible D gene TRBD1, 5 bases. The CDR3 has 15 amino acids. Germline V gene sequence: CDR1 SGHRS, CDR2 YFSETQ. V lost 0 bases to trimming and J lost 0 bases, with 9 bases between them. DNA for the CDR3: TGCGCCAGCAGCTTGGTGGCGGGACTGAACACTGAAGCTTTCTTT. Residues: CASSLVAGLNTEAFF. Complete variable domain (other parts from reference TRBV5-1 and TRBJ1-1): KAGVTQTPRYLIKTRGQQVTLSCSPISGHRSVSWYQQTPGQGLQFLFEYFSETQRNKGNFPGRFSGRQFSNSRSEMNVSTLELGDSALYLCASSLVAGLNTEAFFGQGTRLTVV.

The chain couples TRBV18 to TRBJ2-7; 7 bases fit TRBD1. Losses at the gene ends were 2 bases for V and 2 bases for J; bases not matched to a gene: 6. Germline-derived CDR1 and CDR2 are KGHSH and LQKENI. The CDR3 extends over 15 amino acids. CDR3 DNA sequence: TGTGCCAGCTCACCAAGCAGAGGGGGCCCCTACGAGCAGTACTTC. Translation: CASSPSRGGPYEQYF.

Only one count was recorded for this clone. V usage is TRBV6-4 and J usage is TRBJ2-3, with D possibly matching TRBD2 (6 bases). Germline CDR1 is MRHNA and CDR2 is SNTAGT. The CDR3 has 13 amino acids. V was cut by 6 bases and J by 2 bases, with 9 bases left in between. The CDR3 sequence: CASSGSSTDTQYF. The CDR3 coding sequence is TGTGCCAGCAGCGGGAGTTCCACAGATACGCAGTATTTT.

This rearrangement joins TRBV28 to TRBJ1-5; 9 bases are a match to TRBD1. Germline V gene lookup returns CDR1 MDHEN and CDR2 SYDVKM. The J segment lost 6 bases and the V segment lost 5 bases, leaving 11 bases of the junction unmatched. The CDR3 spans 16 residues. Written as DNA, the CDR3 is TGTGCCAGCAGTCCCATACAGGGGGCCTTCGGTCAGCCCCAGCATTTT. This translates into CASSPIQGAFGQPQHF.

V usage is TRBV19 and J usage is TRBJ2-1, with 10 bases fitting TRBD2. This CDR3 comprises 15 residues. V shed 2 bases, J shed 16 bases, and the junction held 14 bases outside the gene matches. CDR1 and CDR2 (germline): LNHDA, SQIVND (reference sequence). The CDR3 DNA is TGTGCCAGTAGTATACCCAACCTAGCGGGAGCCCGAGCTTTCTTC. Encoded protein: CASSIPNLAGARAFF. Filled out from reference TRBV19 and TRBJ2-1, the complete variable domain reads DGGITQSPKYLFRKEGQNVTLSCEQNLNHDAMYWYRQDPGQGLRLIYYSQIVNDFQKGDIAEGYSVSREKKESFPLTVTSAQKNPTAFYLCASSIPNLAGARAFFGPGTRLTVL.

CDR3 nucleotide sequence: TGTGCCAGCAGTAAGGACATCCGTGACACTGAAGCTTTCTTT. This encodes CASSKDIRDTEAFF. V gene TRBV25-1 combines with J gene TRBJ1-1; D might be TRBD1 (5 bases). The CDR3 sequence is 14 residues long. V shed 5 bases and J shed 3 bases, with 13 bases lying between them. Germline CDR1 and CDR2: MGHDK and SYGVNS.

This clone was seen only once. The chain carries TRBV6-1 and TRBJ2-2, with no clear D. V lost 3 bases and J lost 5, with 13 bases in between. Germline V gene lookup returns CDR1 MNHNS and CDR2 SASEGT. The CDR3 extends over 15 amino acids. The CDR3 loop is CASSEVRVPTGELFF. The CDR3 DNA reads TGTGCCAGCAGTGAGGTCCGAGTTCCGACCGGGGAGCTGTTTTTT.

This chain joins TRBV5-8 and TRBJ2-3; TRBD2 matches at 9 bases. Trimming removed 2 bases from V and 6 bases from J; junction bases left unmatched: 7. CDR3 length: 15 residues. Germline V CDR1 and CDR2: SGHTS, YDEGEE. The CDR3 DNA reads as TGTGCCAGCAGCTTAATAGCGGGAGCGGGGGATACGCAGTATTTT. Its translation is CASSLIAGAGDTQYF. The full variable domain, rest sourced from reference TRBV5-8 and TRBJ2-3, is EAGVTQSPTHLIKTRGQQATLRCSPISGHTSVYWYQQALGLGLQFLLWYDEGEERNRGNFPPRFSGRQFPNYSSELNVNALELEDSALYLCASSLIAGAGDTQYFGPGTRLTVL.